This T cell receptor (beta chain) came from a study of OX40 agonist ivuxolimab in advanced cancers. Study overall: The group had a mean age of 60 years, ranged from roughly 20 to 80, and was approximately 81% male.

The V end lost 0 bases, the J end lost 4 bases, and 12 bases lay between the germline ends. Germline assignment: CDR1 LGHNA and CDR2 YSLEER. The CDR3 is made up of 15 amino acids. Clones were sequenced by immunoSEQ multiplex PCR, and TCRdb holds only the in-frame ones, with some missing. This table holds some 35,000 clones, around 80% found once. In the case of this clone: The antigen is unknown.

Overall study findings and caveats: The specificity for antigen of the expanded peripheral T cells was not determined.

At baseline, cycle 4 day 1, and cycle 7 day 1, blood was sampled. Material: CD4+ or CD8+ T cells sorted from blood, obtained in a trial of the OX40 agonist ivuxolimab. This sequence originates from an adult with an advanced solid tumor such as melanoma, head and neck, liver or kidney cancer. The rearrangement uses TRBV4-3 and TRBJ1-2; a weak D match, TRBD1 (5 bases). This CDR3 reads CASSQDRSRVYGYTF. CDR3 DNA: TGCGCCAGCAGCCAAGATAGGAGCAGGGTCTATGGCTACACCTTC.